This record looks at one T cell receptor (beta chain) sequence and its context. Antigen specificity is unknown. This sample stems from a study of long-term antiretroviral therapy in people with HIV. Findings and limits, study-wide: Information on adherence, resistance and therapy changes was unavailable. Possibly under older ART regimens, blood was drawn between the mid-2000s and the late 2010s.

Researchers ran immunoSEQ v3.0 at survey level. Sequencing aimed to cover roughly 40,000-50,000 T-cell genomes per sample. Some clones are missing from TCRdb's copy, which holds only in-frame ones; the method was immunoSEQ multiplex PCR. The profile shows fewer than 25,000 clones, 86% of them singletons. Trimming took off 4 bases at V and 3 bases at J, with 10 bases between the two ends. The germline V gene encodes CDR1 SGHKS and CDR2 YYEKEE (reference sequence). This CDR3 region has 13 residues. The rearrangement joins TRBV5-5 to TRBJ1-1; D possibly corresponds to TRBD1 (6 bases). The TCR was taken from a woman aged 30 to 39 with HIV. The material sequenced was unsorted PBMCs, taken 1.8 years before starting antiretroviral therapy. The CDR3 loop reads CASSAKGDTEAFF. For the CDR3, the DNA is TGTGCCAGCAGCGCAAAGGGGGACACTGAAGCTTTCTTT.